The 21 T cell receptor beta chains below all came from one sample that was sequenced in a study of CD4+ T cells in melanoma. TCRdb's copy holds only in-frame clones and misses some; the assay was immunoSEQ multiplex PCR. The table records roughly 10,000 clones, about 63% of them present only once. Specimen: cells from a culture (not recorded whether cultured in vitro). These TCRs come from a human donor with melanoma.

This clone has just a few counts. The chain recombines TRBV10-2 with TRBJ1-5; D may be TRBD1 (6 bases). With 6 bases removed from V and 4 bases from J, the gap between germline ends came to 16 bases. Germline V gives CDR1 WSHSY, CDR2 SAAADI. The CDR3 is made up of 15 amino acids. The CDR3 loop is CASRAAGDGNQPQHF. CDR3 nucleotides: TGCGCCAGCAGAGCGGCAGGGGACGGAAATCAGCCCCAGCATTTT.

The sample holds a few counts of this clone. The chain joins TRBV7-6 to TRBJ2-6; unclear D gene. Per the germline V gene, CDR1 is SGHVS and CDR2 is FNYEAQ. CDR3 length: 15 residues. Deletions cut 1 base from V and 0 bases from J, with 4 bases between. The CDR3 loop is CASSLVGSGANVLTF. The CDR3 DNA is TGTGCCAGCAGCTTAGTTGGCTCTGGGGCCAACGTCCTGACTTTC.

The gene calls are TRBV10-3 and TRBJ1-4; TRBD1 matches 8 bases. J lost 7 bases, V lost 9 bases, and 7 bases had no gene match. The CDR3 has 13 amino acids. Germline CDR1 reads ENHRY; CDR2 reads SYGVKD. Written as DNA, the CDR3 is TGTGCCATTTCCGGGACAGGCCTTGAAAAACTGTTTTTT. Its translation is CAISGTGLEKLFF.

The rearrangement uses TRBV18 and TRBJ2-7; D is perhaps TRBD2 (6 bases). Germline-derived CDR1 and CDR2 are KGHSH and LQKENI. The CDR3 runs 13 residues. The germline V and J ends were trimmed by 2 bases and 5 bases, with 10 bases remaining between them. CDR3 DNA: TGTGCCAGCTCACCAAGGACTACCGACGAGCAGTACTTC. This codes for CASSPRTTDEQYF.

CDR3 protein: CAISEGETGLSGNTIYF. The DNA for the CDR3 is TGTGCCATCAGTGAAGGTGAGACAGGCCTCTCTGGAAACACCATATATTTT. The chain is built from TRBV10-3 and TRBJ1-3; tentative D call: TRBD1 (6 bases). CDR3 size: 17 residues. Germline V gene data show CDR1 as ENHRY and CDR2 as SYGVKD. V was cut by 3 bases and J by 0 bases, with 15 bases left in between.

V usage is TRBV5-1 and J usage is TRBJ2-3; D is perhaps TRBD1 (7 bases). The germline V and J ends were trimmed by 5 bases and 1 base, with 20 bases remaining between them. Germline V gene data show CDR1 as SGHRS and CDR2 as YFSETQ. This CDR3 contains 17 residues. The CDR3 region is CASRLLPGGSGTDTQYF. The CDR3 region has the DNA TGCGCCAGCAGACTCCTTCCAGGGGGGAGTGGCACAGATACGCAGTATTTT. Using reference TRBV5-1 and TRBJ2-3 for the parts outside the CDR3, the full variable domain is KAGVTQTPRYLIKTRGQQVTLSCSPISGHRSVSWYQQTPGQGLQFLFEYFSETQRNKGNFPGRFSGRQFSNSRSEMNVSTLELGDSALYLCASRLLPGGSGTDTQYFGPGTRLTVL.

The chain combines TRBV2 with TRBJ1-1, with D unresolved. Germline V gene data show CDR1 as SNHLY and CDR2 as FYNNEI. V lost 6 bases, J lost 0 bases, and 11 bases lay in between. This CDR3 contains 14 residues. This CDR3 is CASRLRRMNTEAFF. DNA for the CDR3: TGTGCCAGCAGACTACGGAGAATGAACACTGAAGCTTTCTTT.

This clone was detected a few times. The chain joins TRBV4-1 to TRBJ1-5; D gene unclear. The germline V gene encodes CDR1 MGHRA and CDR2 YSYEKL. Trimming cost V 3 bases and J 3 bases, with 12 bases left between them. The CDR3 runs to 15 residues. CDR3 in amino acids: CASSQGPAFNQPQHF. The CDR3 DNA sequence: TGCGCCAGCAGCCAGGGCCCGGCCTTCAATCAGCCCCAGCATTTT.

This clone has just a few counts. The V and J genes are TRBV9 and TRBJ1-1; the D is unclear. Germline V gene lookup returns CDR1 SGDLS and CDR2 YYNGEE. The CDR3 is made up of 15 amino acids. The V and J ends lost 0 bases and 1 base respectively, with 10 bases between them. The CDR3 region has the DNA TGTGCCAGCAGCGTAGGGGTCCCAGCGAACACTGAAGCTTTCTTT. Encoded protein: CASSVGVPANTEAFF. Looking up the rest from reference TRBV9 and TRBJ1-1 gives the full variable domain: DSGVTQTPKHLITATGQRVTLRCSPRSGDLSVYWYQQSLDQGLQFLIQYYNGEERAKGNILERFSAQQFPDLHSELNLSSLELGDSALYFCASSVGVPANTEAFFGQGTRLTVV.

The rearrangement links TRBV7-2 to TRBJ1-5, with D hard to call. This CDR3 spans 12 amino acids. V lost 4 bases to trimming and J lost 6 bases, with 7 bases between them. The germline V gene encodes CDR1 SGHTA and CDR2 FQGNSA. The CDR3 protein is CASSSPTQPQHF. CDR3 sequence (DNA): TGTGCCAGCAGCTCCCCTACTCAGCCCCAGCATTTT. The entire variable domain, with the rest obtained from reference TRBV7-2 and TRBJ1-5, is as follows: GAGVSQSPSNKVTEKGKDVELRCDPISGHTALYWYRQSLGQGLEFLIYFQGNSAPDKSGLPSDRFSAERTGGSVSTLTIQRTQQEDSAVYLCASSSPTQPQHFGDGTRLSIL.

The genes are TRBV11-2 and TRBJ2-1; 8 bases align to TRBD1. This CDR3 has 14 residues. The germline V gene has CDR1 SGHAT and CDR2 FQNNGV. Trimming removed 4 bases from V and 2 bases from J; junction bases left unmatched: 1. In DNA form, the CDR3 reads TGTGCCAGCAGCTCAGGGGGCGCCTACAATGAGCAGTTCTTC. Protein: CASSSGGAYNEQFF.

This clone was detected a few times. The chain uses TRBV4-1 and TRBJ2-2, with D perhaps matching TRBD1 (5 bases). The germline V gene encodes CDR1 MGHRA and CDR2 YSYEKL. The V end was cut by 5 bases, the J end by 0 bases, with 10 bases between. CDR3 length equals 15 residues. The CDR3 protein is CASSSWGANTGELFF. The CDR3 coding sequence is TGCGCCAGCAGCTCTTGGGGCGCGAACACCGGGGAGCTGTTTTTT.

The V call is TRBV2, the J call TRBJ1-4, with D perhaps matching TRBD1 (6 bases). This CDR3 is built from 17 residues. Trimming left V 5 bases short and J 0 bases short, with 16 bases between. Germline values: CDR1 SNHLY, CDR2 FYNNEI. CDR3 bases: TGTGCCAGCAGTCCGGGACAACTATGGGCAACTAATGAAAAACTGTTTTTT. Protein sequence: CASSPGQLWATNEKLFF.

V and J are TRBV7-8 and TRBJ1-5; TRBD1 matches at 8 bases. This CDR3 is 14 amino acids long. Unmatched junction bases numbered 9, after V lost 5 bases and J lost 9 bases. CDR1 and CDR2 from the germline V gene are SGHVS and FQNEAQ. The CDR3 DNA reads TGTGCCAGCAGCCCGAGGGACAGGAGATGGCCCCAGCATTTT. This translates into CASSPRDRRWPQHF.

This clone turned up a few times. J is TRBJ1-4 and V is TRBV7-9; no definite D call. The V gene's germline CDR1 is SEHNR and CDR2 FQNEAQ (reference sequence). CDR3 length: 14 amino acids. The ends were cut back, 5 bases at V and 8 bases at J, with 15 bases in the middle. The CDR3 coding sequence is TGTGCCAGCAGCGCCTGGACGTTGCGGGAAAAACTGTTTTTT. It encodes CASSAWTLREKLFF.

The chain has TRBV6-1 and TRBJ1-2; the match to TRBD1 covers 7 bases. J was trimmed by 6 bases and V by 6 bases; bases with no gene match: 7. There are 13 residues in the CDR3. From germline, CDR1 is MNHNS and CDR2 SASEGT. The CDR3 loop is CASRFPGGNGYTF. For the CDR3, the DNA is TGTGCCAGCAGGTTCCCAGGGGGTAATGGCTACACCTTC.

A few counts support this clone. The V call is TRBV7-9, the J call TRBJ1-1, with 8 bases fitting TRBD1. This CDR3 has 15 residues. With V trimmed by 6 bases and J by 5 bases, 11 bases remained unmatched. The germline CDR1 and CDR2 sequences are SEHNR and FQNEAQ (reference sequence). The CDR3 region is CASSPDRGARTEAFF. CDR3 DNA sequence: TGTGCCAGCAGTCCTGACAGGGGAGCGCGGACTGAAGCTTTCTTT.

V usage is TRBV19 and J usage is TRBJ2-4; D is perhaps TRBD1 or TRBD2 (5 bases each). V lost 0 bases and J 0 bases, leaving 12 bases between the germline ends. Germline V gene data show CDR1 as LNHDA and CDR2 as SQIVND (reference sequence). This CDR3 spans 17 amino acids. CDR3 DNA sequence: TGTGCCAGTAGTATAGATTCGGGACCCATAGCCAAAAACATTCAGTACTTC. Translated, it gives CASSIDSGPIAKNIQYF. Full variable domain (outside the CDR3, taken from reference TRBV19 and TRBJ2-4): DGGITQSPKYLFRKEGQNVTLSCEQNLNHDAMYWYRQDPGQGLRLIYYSQIVNDFQKGDIAEGYSVSREKKESFPLTVTSAQKNPTAFYLCASSIDSGPIAKNIQYFGAGTRLSVL.

The chain carries TRBV7-3 and TRBJ2-5; D uncertain. Germline lookup yields CDR1 SGHTA and CDR2 FQGTGA. V shed 4 bases and J shed 2 bases, with 8 bases lying between them. The CDR3 totals 13 residues. The CDR3 spells CASSSLPQETQYF. In DNA, the CDR3 is TGTGCCAGCAGCTCCCTACCTCAAGAGACCCAGTACTTC.

This rearrangement joins TRBV7-9 to TRBJ1-5; TRBD1 aligns across 7 bases. V shed 8 bases, J shed 7 bases, and the junction held 11 bases outside the gene matches. From germline, CDR1 is SEHNR and CDR2 FQNEAQ (reference sequence). This CDR3 has 14 residues. Here the CDR3 DNA reads TGTGCCAGCGCCCGCGGACAGGCGGGGCAGCCCCAGCATTTT. Its protein product is CASARGQAGQPQHF.

The chain is built from TRBV11-3 and TRBJ1-1; D remains ambiguous. Germline V gives CDR1 SGHNT, CDR2 YENEEA. The germline V and J ends were trimmed by 3 bases and 4 bases, with 18 bases remaining between them. CDR3 length: 16 residues. The CDR3 coding sequence is TGTGCCAGCAGCTTTCGGTCGGGAAGAGGTGGCACTGAAGCTTTCTTT. It codes for CASSFRSGRGGTEAFF.